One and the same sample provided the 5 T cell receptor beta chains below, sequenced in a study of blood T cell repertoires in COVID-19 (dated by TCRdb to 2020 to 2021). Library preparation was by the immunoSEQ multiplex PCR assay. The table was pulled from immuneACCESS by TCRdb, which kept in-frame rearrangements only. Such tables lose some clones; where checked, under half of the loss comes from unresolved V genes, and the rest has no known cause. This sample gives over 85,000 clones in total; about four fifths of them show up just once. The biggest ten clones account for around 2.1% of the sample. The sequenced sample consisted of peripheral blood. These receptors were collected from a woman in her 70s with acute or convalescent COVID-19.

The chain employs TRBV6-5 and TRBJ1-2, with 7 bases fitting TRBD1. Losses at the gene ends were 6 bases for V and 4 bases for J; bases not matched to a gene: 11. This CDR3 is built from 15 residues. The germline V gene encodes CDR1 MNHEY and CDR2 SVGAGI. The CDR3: CASSPPAGGTYGYTF. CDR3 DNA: TGTGCCAGCAGCCCCCCCGCAGGGGGGACCTATGGCTACACCTTC.

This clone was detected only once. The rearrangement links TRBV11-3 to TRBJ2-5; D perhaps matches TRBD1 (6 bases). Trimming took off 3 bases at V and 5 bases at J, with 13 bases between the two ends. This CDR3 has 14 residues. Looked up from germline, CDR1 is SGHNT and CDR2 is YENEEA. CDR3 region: CASSLTGVGETQYF. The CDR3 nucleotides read TGTGCCAGCAGCTTGACAGGAGTGGGGGAGACCCAGTACTTC.

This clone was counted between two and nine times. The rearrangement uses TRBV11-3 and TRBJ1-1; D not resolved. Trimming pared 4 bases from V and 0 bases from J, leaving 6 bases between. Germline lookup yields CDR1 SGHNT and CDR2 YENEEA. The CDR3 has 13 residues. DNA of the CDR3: TGTGCCAGCAGCTCGGGTGTGAACACTGAAGCTTTCTTT. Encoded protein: CASSSGVNTEAFF.

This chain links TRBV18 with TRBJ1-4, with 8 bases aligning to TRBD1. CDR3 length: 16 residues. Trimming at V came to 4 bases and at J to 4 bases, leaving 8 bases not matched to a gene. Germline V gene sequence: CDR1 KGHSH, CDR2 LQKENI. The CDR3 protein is CASSRGTGAYNEKLFF. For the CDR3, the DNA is TGTGCCAGCTCACGCGGGACAGGCGCCTATAATGAAAAACTGTTTTTT.

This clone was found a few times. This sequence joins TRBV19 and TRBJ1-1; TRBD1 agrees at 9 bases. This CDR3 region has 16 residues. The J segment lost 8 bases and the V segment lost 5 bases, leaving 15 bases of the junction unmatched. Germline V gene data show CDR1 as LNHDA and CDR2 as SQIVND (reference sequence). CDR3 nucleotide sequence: TGTGCCAGTAGTTCTATAACCGGGACAGGGTCGAAAGAAGCTTTCTTT. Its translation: CASSSITGTGSKEAFF.